Listed below are T cell receptor beta chains from one sample, sequenced in a study of T cells in Graves' hyperthyroidism and ophthalmopathy. MiXCR, run by TCRdb on the multiplex PCR reads, gives a single entry per CDR3 protein. The sample contains about 710,000 distinct CDR3 sequences, less than 20% of which appear only once. The source material was blood. The origin of the receptors is a man aged 18 to 29 with Graves' hyperthyroidism. CDR3s include the opening cysteine and the closing phenylalanine or tryptophan. A D gene is named only where the DNA matches it firmly. Size is stated for part of the rows, as once, few or many counts, or as a class when the clone is expanded.

size: .; D: TRBD1; V: TRBV24-1; J: TRBJ2-1; DNA: TGTGCCACCAGTGGGACAGGGGGAATTTTGGATGAGCAGTTCTTC; CDR3: CATSGTGGILDEQFF
size: .; D: .; V: TRBV28; J: TRBJ2-1; DNA: TGTGCCAGCAGTTCGGGGTCATCACATGAGCAGTTCTTC; CDR3: CASSSGSSHEQFF
size: .; D: TRBD1; V: TRBV19; J: TRBJ2-7; DNA: TGTGCCAGTAGTACCTTAGGGACAGGTAGGGTATACGAGCAGTACTTC; CDR3: CASSTLGTGRVYEQYF
size: many; D: .; V: TRBV27; J: TRBJ1-1; DNA: TGTGCCAGCAGTTGGGGGGCGAGCACTGAAGCTTTCTTT; CDR3: CASSWGASTEAFF
size: few; D: TRBD1; V: TRBV12-3/TRBV12-4; J: TRBJ1-4; DNA: TGTGCCAGCAGTTTGGGACAGGTTACTGAAAAACTGTTTTTT; CDR3: CASSLGQVTEKLFF
size: .; D: .; V: TRBV6-6; J: TRBJ2-7; DNA: TGTGCCAGCAGTTACGTTACCGGGGCCTACGAGCAGTACTTC; CDR3: CASSYVTGAYEQYF
size: .; D: .; V: TRBV6-2/TRBV6-3; J: TRBJ1-3; DNA: TGTGCCAGTTCGGAACGGCCTTTCTCTGGAAACACCATATATTTT; CDR3: CASSERPFSGNTIYF
size: many; D: .; V: TRBV28; J: TRBJ1-2; DNA: TGTGCCAGCAGTTTTGACAGGTGGATTGGCTACACCTTC; CDR3: CASSFDRWIGYTF
size: .; D: .; V: TRBV28; J: TRBJ1-1; DNA: TGTGCCAGCAGTTATCTAGGGTCAGGGGTGAACACTGAAGCTTTCTTT; CDR3: CASSYLGSGVNTEAFF
size: .; D: TRBD1; V: TRBV29-1; J: TRBJ1-1; DNA: TGCAGCGTTGCTTGGCTGGGACAGGGGAACACTGAAGCTTTCTTT; CDR3: CSVAWLGQGNTEAFF
size: few; D: .; V: TRBV18; J: TRBJ2-7; DNA: TGTGCCAGCTCACCACCGCAGCCCGCGGCAACCTACGAGCAGTACTTC; CDR3: CASSPPQPAATYEQYF
size: many; D: .; V: TRBV20-1; J: TRBJ2-5; DNA: TGCAGTGCTAGTAGCCGTGAGACCCAGTACTTC; CDR3: CSASSRETQYF
size: few; D: .; V: TRBV3-1; J: TRBJ2-1; DNA: TGTGCCAGCAGGGAGAGGAATGAGCAGTTCTTC; CDR3: CASRERNEQFF
size: few; D: .; V: TRBV7-9; J: TRBJ2-2; DNA: TGTGCCAGCAGCTTAGCACAAGGCGGGGAGCTGTTTTTT; CDR3: CASSLAQGGELFF
size: many; D: .; V: TRBV5-1; J: TRBJ2-1; DNA: TGTGCCAGCAGTCTTAGCGGTAGCTCCTACAATGAGCAGTTCTTC; CDR3: CASSLSGSSYNEQFF
size: .; D: .; V: TRBV2; J: TRBJ1-5; DNA: TGTGCCAGCAGTGAAAGGCAGACCTTTAAGGACTCACCCCAGCATTTT; CDR3: CASSERQTFKDSPQHF
size: .; D: .; V: TRBV18; J: TRBJ1-3; DNA: TGTGCCAGCTCACCACCGTGGGACCAAGGCACCATATATTTT; CDR3: CASSPPWDQGTIYF
size: many; D: TRBD1; V: TRBV29-1; J: TRBJ2-2; DNA: TGCAGCGTTCGCTACGCCGGGACAGCGAACACCGGGGAGCTGTTTTTT; CDR3: CSVRYAGTANTGELFF
size: .; D: TRBD1; V: TRBV12-3/TRBV12-4; J: TRBJ1-5; DNA: TGTGCCAGCAGTCCACAGGGGAGAAGCAATCGGCCCCAGCATTTT; CDR3: CASSPQGRSNRPQHF
size: .; D: .; V: TRBV6-2/TRBV6-3; J: TRBJ1-5; DNA: TGTGCCAGCAGCCTTTTGAAGGGCAATCAGCCCCAGCATTTT; CDR3: CASSLLKGNQPQHF
size: many; D: TRBD1; V: TRBV27; J: TRBJ1-2; DNA: TGTGCCAGCAGTACGACAGGGGGATATGGCTACACCTTC; CDR3: CASSTTGGYGYTF
size: few; D: .; V: TRBV30; J: TRBJ2-7; DNA: TGTGCCTGGGGGGGGAGCGGCAGAATAACCTACGAGCAGTACTTC; CDR3: CAWGGSGRITYEQYF
size: .; D: .; V: TRBV14; J: TRBJ1-2; DNA: TGTGCCAGCAGCCAAGACGTCGGGGCAGTTAACTATGGCTACACCTTC; CDR3: CASSQDVGAVNYGYTF
size: many; D: .; V: TRBV2; J: TRBJ2-7; DNA: TGTGCCAGCAGTGAAATTAGGAGCTACGAGCAGTACTTC; CDR3: CASSEIRSYEQYF
size: many; D: .; V: TRBV6-1; J: TRBJ1-1; DNA: TGTGCCGGTTCCAACAGGAGAAGCACTGAAGCTTTCTTT; CDR3: CAGSNRRSTEAFF
size: .; D: TRBD1; V: TRBV6-1; J: TRBJ2-7; DNA: TGTGCCAGCAGAATCCGGACAGGGGAGCCCTCCTACGAGCAGTACTTC; CDR3: CASRIRTGEPSYEQYF
size: many; D: .; V: TRBV2; J: TRBJ1-4; DNA: TGTGCCAGCAGCATAAACAGGGAGTTGGATGAAAAACTGTTTTTT; CDR3: CASSINRELDEKLFF
size: many; D: .; V: TRBV6-1; J: TRBJ1-1; DNA: TGTGCCAGCAGTGAGCAACAGGCCTGGGGCGGCACTGAAGCTTTCTTT; CDR3: CASSEQQAWGGTEAFF
size: many; D: .; V: TRBV2; J: TRBJ2-1; DNA: TGTGCCAGCAGCCGGGAAAATGAGCAGTTCTTC; CDR3: CASSRENEQFF
size: .; D: TRBD2; V: TRBV19; J: TRBJ2-7; DNA: TGTGCCAGTAGTCCCGGGACTAGCCTCGAGCAGTACTTC; CDR3: CASSPGTSLEQYF
size: .; D: TRBD2; V: TRBV4-1; J: TRBJ2-4; DNA: TGCGCCAGCAGCCAAGAATCTAGCGGGCCGACCAAAAACATTCAGTACTTC; CDR3: CASSQESSGPTKNIQYF
size: .; D: .; V: TRBV29-1; J: TRBJ2-1; DNA: TGCAGCGGAGTACAGTACTCCTACAATGAGCAGTTCTTC; CDR3: CSGVQYSYNEQFF
size: few; D: .; V: TRBV7-2; J: TRBJ2-1; DNA: TGTGCCAGCAGCTTAGGACTGCCAAAGCAGTTCTTC; CDR3: CASSLGLPKQFF
size: .; D: TRBD1; V: TRBV30; J: TRBJ1-1; DNA: TGTGCCTGGAGTGAAGGGACAGATAACACTGAAGCTTTCTTT; CDR3: CAWSEGTDNTEAFF
size: .; D: TRBD2; V: TRBV2; J: TRBJ2-5; DNA: TGTGCCAGCAAAAGGAGCGGGAGGGTTGGGGAGACCCAGTACTTC; CDR3: CASKRSGRVGETQYF